This TCR beta chain was documented in a study of shared clonotypes between healthy human individuals (dated by TCRdb to about 2020). For the study in its entirety: The cohort included a few men and a couple of women between 18 and 49 years of age. For each donor, CD4 naive and CD4 memory were each run on three plates, CD8 naive on two plates, and CD8 memory on one plate. The study deeply sequenced blood TCR repertoires of 5 or 6 healthy adults to estimate repertoire size and the extent of clonotype sharing between individuals. Different laboratories and diverse techniques were used to prepare libraries and sequence TCR repertoires, to increase sequencing depth and limit assay-specific biases. Each donor's leukapheresis produced roughly between roughly 0.94 and 9.5 billion PBMCs.

Using the deep immunoSEQ assay, multiplex PCR amplified TCR CDR3 regions from genomic DNA. Extracted genomic DNA from each cell subset was spread evenly across all wells of several immunoSEQ 96-well plates, with each plate serving as a replicate. For sorted subsets, each replicate PCR was loaded with 200 ng genomic DNA, equivalent to roughly 30,000 T cell genomes. Purified libraries were measured with a Qubit 3.0 fluorometer, size-checked on a Bioanalyzer 2100, and measured again with the KAPA Library Quantification kit. Each immunoSEQ 96-well plate was sequenced on its own single-read 150-cycle Illumina NextSeq 550 flow cell. The source study handled its data this way. Because the immunoSEQ output included only junctional sequences and no quality scores, the filtering could not be the same as the filtering used for full-length reads. Sequences were annotated with PyIR, a Python wrapper for IgBLAST v1.9, using IMGT germline references to assign V/J genes and CDR3. Reads were removed for weak V/J assignments (E-value above 1e-6), missing CDR3, stop codons, out-of-frame junctions, or ambiguous translated residues. V3J clonotypes were defined as sequences sharing the same inferred V gene, J gene, and CDR3 amino acid sequence. Percentage overlap between repertoires was calculated by dividing the number of shared unique clonotypes by the size of the smaller repertoire. Richness of each repertoire was evaluated using RTK rarefaction, the Chao1 estimator, and Recon v2.1 estimates of unobserved clonotypes. Generation probabilities for all TCRbeta clonotypes obtained by the gDNA method from a few donors were computed using OLGA. Here the immuneACCESS table is served through TCRdb, limited to in-frame sequences with V and J called. Missing clones are a known gap in these copies; in checked studies unresolved V genes cover under half, and the rest lacks a known reason. That table furnishes V, J and clone size, whereas the DNA furnished D and trimming. For this sample the table gives 1.5 million to 2.5 million clones, of which around 96% were detected only once. Clones ranked in the top ten supply less than 1.5% of the sample.

As for this clone: No cognate antigen has been identified for it. Base qualities are not at hand, and no much larger clone is one base apart.

Trimming removed 3 bases from V and 2 bases from J, leaving 11 bases between the germline ends. CDR3 length: 14 amino acids, cysteine to phenylalanine. Here the CDR3 DNA is all that survives: 42 bases in frame from base 1. CDR1 and CDR2 are read off the germline V gene (reference sequence) as LNHDA and SQIVND. CD8 naive samples were CD45RO-negative cells positively selected for CCR7, giving a CD45RA+CCR7+ population that excluded TemRA cells. Healthy HIV-negative adults with no recently reported acute infections or vaccinations were included as donors. Every donor was a Caucasian adult residing in Nashville, Tennessee, USA. Blood was collected by leukapheresis, and PBMCs were isolated by Ficoll-Histopaque density gradient centrifugation and then cryopreserved in liquid nitrogen vapor phase. Analytical flow cytometry was used to check the purity and quantity of every magnetically sorted T cell population. From each sorted fraction, genomic DNA was isolated and quantified by UV absorbance on a Nanodrop 2000c.

General study outcomes and caveats: Based on pairwise subsampling, the degree of clonotype sharing among donors was expected to be affected by sequencing depth. Sharing across several donors was observed for around 5% of naive CD4, 3% to 3.5% of naive CD8, 2% to 2.5% of memory CD4, and about 0.4% of memory CD8 clonotypes. Compared with non-shared clonotypes, the clonotypes found in all four sorted-subset donors had higher generation probabilities. Incomplete sequencing was indicated by rarefaction of sorted-subset datasets, despite the large sequencing depth. Because the study included only a small number of donors, the genetic and exposure-history diversity represented was limited. Only blood was sampled, and tissue TCR repertoires likely differ from those in blood. Naive subsets generally had larger estimated clonotype richness than memory subsets.

The sequence links TRBV19 to TRBJ2-7; no D gene call is confident. The sequenced sample was naive CD8+ T cells sorted from blood. The cell subset or site label for this specimen denotes: CD45RA+CCR7+. This receptor was identified in a man aged 18 to 35 in good health. Read as DNA, the sequence is TGTGCCAGTAGTATCAGTGATAGCCCCTACGAGCAGTACTTC. This codes for CASSISDSPYEQYF.